One and the same sample provided the 17 T cell receptor beta chains below, sequenced in a study of blood T cells in healthy people across ages. The authors ran a second PCR of about 6 to 11 cycles using a sample-barcoded 5' primer and a J-beta primer mix. TCRdb re-called the 5' RACE reads through MiXCR, storing one row per CDR3 protein. The table records about 1.1 million distinct CDR3 sequences, roughly two fifths of them present only once. Source material: blood. Receptor source: a man between 18 and 35 years old in good health.

V and J are TRBV20-1 and TRBJ1-1, with D unresolved. CDR3 size: 15 residues. Germline loops: CDR1 DFQATT, CDR2 SNEGSKA (reference sequence). V was trimmed by 3 bases and J by 5 bases, leaving 19 bases between them. The CDR3 DNA reads as TGCAGTGCTAGTCCCCCCGTGAGGGATAGGACTGAAGCTTTCTTT. Translating gives CSASPPVRDRTEAFF.

The chain employs TRBV5-1 and TRBJ2-2; TRBD1 matches at 8 bases. Germline lookup yields CDR1 SGHRS and CDR2 YFSETQ. Trimming at V came to 5 bases and at J to 2 bases, leaving 5 bases not matched to a gene. This CDR3 has 15 amino acids. The CDR3 loop is CASRVDRGNTGELFF. DNA of the CDR3: TGCGCCAGCAGAGTAGACAGGGGAAACACCGGGGAGCTGTTTTTT.

This clonotype has a handful of counts. The chain is built from TRBV12-3 or TRBV12-4 and TRBJ1-1; TRBD1 agrees at 8 bases. The CDR3 is made up of 14 amino acids. V lost 6 bases, J lost 3 bases, and 6 bases stayed unmatched. Here the CDR3 DNA reads TGTGCCAGCAGCCCGGGACAGGTCTACACTGAAGCTTTCTTT. This codes for CASSPGQVYTEAFF.

The chain is built from TRBV20-1 and TRBJ1-1, with no clear D. The CDR3 sequence is 13 residues long. Looked up from germline, CDR1 is DFQATT and CDR2 is SNEGSKA (reference sequence). V was trimmed by 4 bases and J by 0 bases, leaving 9 bases between them. The CDR3 spells CSATDTVNTEAFF. CDR3 nucleotide sequence: TGCAGTGCTACAGACACGGTGAACACTGAAGCTTTCTTT.

For this clonotype: At one end, the junction sequence differs from germline, possibly due to a read error. The chain employs TRBV7-9 and TRBJ1-2; perhaps TRBD1 as D (6 bases). The CDR3 runs 14 residues. Per the germline V gene, CDR1 is SEHNR and CDR2 is FQNEAQ (reference sequence). The CDR3 DNA is TGTGCCAGCAGCCAGGACAGCTTCTCCTATGGCTGCACCTTC. Its translation is CASSQDSFSYGCTF.

This clonotype was detected a few times. The chain recombines TRBV3-1 with TRBJ2-1; D might be TRBD2 (6 bases). CDR1 and CDR2 from the germline V gene are LGHDT and YNNKEL (reference sequence). V was pared by 1 base and J by 5 bases, with 12 bases between. This CDR3 has 15 amino acids. The CDR3 region has the DNA TGTGCCAGCAGCCAAGGGGGGGTCCAGAACAATGAGCAGTTCTTC. Protein product: CASSQGGVQNNEQFF.

The chain employs TRBV20-1 and TRBJ2-6; TRBD2 might be the D (5 bases). V was shortened by 6 bases and J by 3 bases, with 12 bases between the two germline ends. Looked up from germline, CDR1 is DFQATT and CDR2 is SNEGSKA (reference sequence). The CDR3 has 14 residues. DNA for the CDR3: TGCAGTGCCGTGTCGGGAAGTGGGGCCAACGTCCTGACTTTC. Translating gives CSAVSGSGANVLTF.

This clonotype was picked up a small number of times. The chain has TRBV7-2 and TRBJ1-1; no firm D call. Germline-derived CDR1 and CDR2 are SGHTA and FQGNSA. V lost 4 bases, J lost 0 bases, and 12 bases lay in between. This CDR3 contains 15 residues. The CDR3 spells CASSSKGGLNTEAFF. CDR3 in DNA: TGTGCCAGCAGCTCTAAGGGAGGGTTGAACACTGAAGCTTTCTTT. The full variable domain, in which reference TRBV7-2 and TRBJ1-1 provide the parts outside the CDR3, is GAGVSQSPSNKVTEKGKDVELRCDPISGHTALYWYRQSLGQGLEFLIYFQGNSAPDKSGLPSDRFSAERTGGSVSTLTIQRTQQEDSAVYLCASSSKGGLNTEAFFGQGTRLTVV.

This clonotype was observed a few times. The chain has TRBV29-1 and TRBJ1-2; 10 positions match TRBD1. The CDR3 covers 13 residues. The trim removed 3 bases at V and 6 bases at J, leaving 4 bases unmatched. Germline V gives CDR1 SQVTM, CDR2 ANQGSEA. The CDR3 region has the DNA TGCAGCGTTGATGGGACAGGGGATGATGGCTACACCTTC. Translated: CSVDGTGDDGYTF.

The chain combines TRBV7-9 with TRBJ1-1; D is uncertain. CDR3 length: 15 amino acids. Trimming cost V 5 bases and J 5 bases, with 18 bases left between them. Germline CDR1 reads SEHNR; CDR2 reads FQNEAQ (reference sequence). CDR3 amino acids: CASSHYTPIGTEAFF. The CDR3 region has the DNA TGTGCCAGCAGCCATTACACCCCGATAGGAACTGAAGCTTTCTTT. The full variable domain, in which reference TRBV7-9 and TRBJ1-1 provide the parts outside the CDR3, is DTGVSQNPRHKITKRGQNVTFRCDPISEHNRLYWYRQTLGQGPEFLTYFQNEAQLEKSRLLSDRFSAERPKGSFSTLEIQRTEQGDSAMYLCASSHYTPIGTEAFFGQGTRLTVV.

The gene calls are TRBV7-8 and TRBJ2-3, with D tentatively TRBD2 (5 bases). This CDR3 comprises 15 residues. Deletions cut 5 bases from V and 11 bases from J, with 23 bases between. Germline V CDR1 and CDR2: SGHVS, FQNEAQ. The CDR3 DNA is TGTGCCAGCAGCCCACGGGAACAAACCATCGGCTGGCAGTATTTT. This encodes CASSPREQTIGWQYF.

The chain recombines TRBV20-1 with TRBJ2-7; D is tentatively TRBD1 or TRBD2 (5 bases each). There are 15 residues in the CDR3. Germline CDR1 reads DFQATT; CDR2 reads SNEGSKA (reference sequence). V lost 3 bases and J lost 2, with 17 bases in between. For the CDR3, the DNA is TGCAGTGCTAGGACTTCTCCGCGAGGGGCCTACGAGCAGTACTTC. Encoded protein: CSARTSPRGAYEQYF.

In this sample, this clonotype turned up a few times. The rearrangement uses TRBV24-1 and TRBJ1-1; D is unclear. V was clipped by 8 bases and J by 2 bases, with 8 bases between them. CDR3 length: 12 amino acids. The V gene's germline CDR1 is KGHDR and CDR2 SFDVKD. CDR3 in amino acids: CATTGPNTEAFF. As DNA, the CDR3 is TGTGCCACCACAGGACCCAACACTGAAGCTTTCTTT.

This clonotype was counted a few times. V and J are TRBV7-2 and TRBJ2-3, with 8 positions matching TRBD1. The ends lost 3 bases at V and 0 bases at J; junction bases unmatched: 2. Germline CDR1 is SGHTA and CDR2 is FQGNSA. This CDR3 region has 15 residues. The CDR3 loop reads CASSFWDRSTDTQYF. Here the CDR3 DNA reads TGTGCCAGCAGCTTTTGGGACAGGAGCACAGATACGCAGTATTTT.

This clonotype was observed a handful of times. This sequence joins TRBV28 and TRBJ2-3; 8 bases align to TRBD1. The CDR3 covers 15 residues. Germline CDR1 MDHEN, CDR2 SYDVKM. V was pared by 7 bases and J by 2 bases, with 8 bases of the junction left unmatched. The CDR3 region has the DNA TGTGCCAGCAACGGCCGGGACAGGCCCACAGATACGCAGTATTTT. Translating it yields CASNGRDRPTDTQYF. The whole variable domain, remainder taken from reference TRBV28 and TRBJ2-3, is DVKVTQSSRYLVKRTGEKVFLECVQDMDHENMFWYRQDPGLGLRLIYFSYDVKMKEKGDIPEGYSVSREKKERFSLILESASTNQTSMYLCASNGRDRPTDTQYFGPGTRLTVL.

This clonotype was picked up many times. The V gene is TRBV10-3, the J gene TRBJ2-3; TRBD1 is a possible D gene (5 bases). The CDR3 is 14 residues long. V was cut by 4 bases and J by 3 bases, with 11 bases left in between. CDR1 and CDR2 from the germline V gene are ENHRY and SYGVKD. CDR3 sequence: CAISGTKGTDTQYF. The CDR3 bases are TGTGCCATCAGTGGGACAAAGGGAACAGATACGCAGTATTTT.

V gene TRBV20-1 combines with J gene TRBJ2-7; 13 bases agree with TRBD2. CDR3 length equals 15 residues. V was pared by 3 bases and J by 1 base, with 3 bases of the junction left unmatched. Germline values: CDR1 DFQATT, CDR2 SNEGSKA (reference sequence). The CDR3 sequence: CSASQGLAGSYEQYF. The CDR3, as DNA: TGCAGTGCTAGTCAGGGACTAGCGGGATCCTACGAGCAGTACTTC.